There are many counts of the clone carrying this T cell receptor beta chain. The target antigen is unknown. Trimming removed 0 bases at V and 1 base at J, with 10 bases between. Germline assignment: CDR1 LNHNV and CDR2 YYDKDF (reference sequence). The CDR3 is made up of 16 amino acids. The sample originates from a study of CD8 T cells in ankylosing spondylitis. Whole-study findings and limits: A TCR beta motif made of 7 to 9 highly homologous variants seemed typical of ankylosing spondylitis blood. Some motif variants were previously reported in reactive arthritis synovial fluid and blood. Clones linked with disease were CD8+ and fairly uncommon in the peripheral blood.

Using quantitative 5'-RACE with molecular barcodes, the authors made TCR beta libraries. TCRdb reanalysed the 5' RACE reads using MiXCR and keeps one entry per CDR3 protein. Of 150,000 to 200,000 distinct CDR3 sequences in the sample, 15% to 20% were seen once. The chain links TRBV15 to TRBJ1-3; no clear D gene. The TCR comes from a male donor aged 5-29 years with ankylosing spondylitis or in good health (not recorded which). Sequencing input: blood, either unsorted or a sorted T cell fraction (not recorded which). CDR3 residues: CATSRDLASSGNTIYF. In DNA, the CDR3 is TGTGCCACCAGCAGAGATCTCGCCTCGTCTGGAAACACCATATATTTT.